This is a list of T cell receptor beta chains from one sample in a study of shared clonotypes between healthy human individuals. Libraries were prepared by immunoSEQ multiplex PCR; TCRdb keeps only in-frame clonotypes and omits some of them. The sample consists of some 480,000 clones, 70% to 85% of them appearing once. The sequenced material came from PBMCs. The receptor source for this set is a woman in her thirties or forties in good health. Some clones in this sample may be carry-over from other donors' samples. Each CDR3 is given with its conserved first and last residue. Fields, in order: CDR3 protein, CDR3 DNA, J gene, V gene, clone size, D gene. A D gene is named only where the DNA matches it firmly. Some rows have no size entry. The others give once, few or many, or a class for an expanded clone.

CDR3aa: CASSQERSGSYYEQYF; CDR3nt: TGCGCCAGCAGCCAAGAACGTAGCGGGAGTTACTACGAGCAGTACTTC; j_gene: TRBJ2-7; v_gene: TRBV4-1; abundance: once; d_gene: TRBD2
CDR3aa: CASSSIQGGYGYTF; CDR3nt: TGCGCCAGCAGCTCAATCCAGGGTGGCTATGGCTACACCTTC; j_gene: TRBJ1-2; v_gene: TRBV5-1; abundance: -; d_gene: -
CDR3aa: CASSLVWDSEQYF; CDR3nt: TGTGCCAGCAGCTTAGTATGGGACAGTGAGCAGTACTTC; j_gene: TRBJ2-7; v_gene: TRBV7-8; abundance: -; d_gene: TRBD1
CDR3aa: CASRENTEAFF; CDR3nt: TGCGCCAGCAGAGAAAACACTGAAGCTTTCTTT; j_gene: TRBJ1-1; v_gene: TRBV5-1; abundance: -; d_gene: -
CDR3aa: CASSSTQNTIYF; CDR3nt: TGTGCCAGCAGCTCAACTCAGAACACCATATATTTT; j_gene: TRBJ1-3; v_gene: TRBV7-6; abundance: -; d_gene: -
CDR3aa: CASSEQGAVNTEAFF; CDR3nt: TGTGCCAGCAGTGAGCAGGGGGCCGTGAACACTGAAGCTTTCTTT; j_gene: TRBJ1-1; v_gene: TRBV28; abundance: -; d_gene: TRBD1
CDR3aa: CASSIAGARETQYF; CDR3nt: TGTGCCAGTAGTATCGCGGGGGCACGAGAGACCCAGTACTTC; j_gene: TRBJ2-5; v_gene: TRBV19; abundance: -; d_gene: -
CDR3aa: CASSLADAGELFF; CDR3nt: TGTGCCAGCAGTTTAGCGGACGCCGGGGAGCTGTTTTTT; j_gene: TRBJ2-2; v_gene: TRBV28; abundance: -; d_gene: -
CDR3aa: CASSTGLAGYLYEQYF; CDR3nt: TGCGCCAGCAGCACCGGACTAGCGGGTTACCTCTACGAGCAGTACTTC; j_gene: TRBJ2-7; v_gene: TRBV5-1; abundance: -; d_gene: TRBD2
CDR3aa: CASSQLVGPGEQFF; CDR3nt: TGTGCCAGCAGCCAACTAGTCGGCCCAGGAGAGCAGTTCTTC; j_gene: TRBJ2-1; v_gene: TRBV14; abundance: once; d_gene: -
CDR3aa: CASSLGGEGGYTF; CDR3nt: TGTGCCAGCAGCTTAGGCGGGGAGGGCGGCTACACCTTC; j_gene: TRBJ1-2; v_gene: TRBV7-8; abundance: -; d_gene: -
CDR3aa: CASSEMGLAGATDTQYF; CDR3nt: TGTGCCAGCAGTGAAATGGGACTAGCGGGAGCCACAGATACGCAGTATTTT; j_gene: TRBJ2-3; v_gene: TRBV25-1; abundance: -; d_gene: TRBD2
CDR3aa: CASSVMGGRFDEQYF; CDR3nt: TGTGCCAGCAGTGTGATGGGCGGGAGGTTCGACGAGCAGTACTTC; j_gene: TRBJ2-7; v_gene: TRBV2; abundance: -; d_gene: TRBD2
CDR3aa: CASSLSGYNEQFF; CDR3nt: TGTGCCAGCAGCTTAAGTGGGTACAATGAGCAGTTCTTC; j_gene: TRBJ2-1; v_gene: TRBV7-3; abundance: -; d_gene: -
CDR3aa: CASSYGGSAYEQYF; CDR3nt: TGTGCCAGCAGTTATGGGGGGTCGGCCTACGAGCAGTACTTC; j_gene: TRBJ2-7; v_gene: TRBV6-5; abundance: few; d_gene: -
CDR3aa: CASSLSGGRPYEQYF; CDR3nt: TGTGCCAGCAGTTTATCTGGCGGGAGGCCCTACGAGCAGTACTTC; j_gene: TRBJ2-7; v_gene: TRBV27; abundance: -; d_gene: TRBD2
CDR3aa: CASSFEGIQPQHF; CDR3nt: TGTGCCAGCAGTTTTGAGGGGATCCAGCCCCAGCATTTT; j_gene: TRBJ1-5; v_gene: TRBV28; abundance: -; d_gene: -
CDR3aa: CASSLRLGAGDEQYF; CDR3nt: TGTGCCAGCAGCTTAAGGTTAGGAGCGGGCGACGAGCAGTACTTC; j_gene: TRBJ2-7; v_gene: TRBV7-2; abundance: -; d_gene: -
CDR3aa: CASSEEAHQTEYF; CDR3nt: TGTGCCAGCAGTGAAGAGGCGCACCAGACTGAGTACTTC; j_gene: TRBJ2-7; v_gene: TRBV2; abundance: -; d_gene: -
CDR3aa: CASSAINQPQHF; CDR3nt: TGTGCCAGCAGTGCAATTAATCAGCCCCAGCATTTT; j_gene: TRBJ1-5; v_gene: TRBV28; abundance: -; d_gene: -
CDR3aa: CASSFKGAQGYEQFF; CDR3nt: TGCGCCAGCAGTTTCAAGGGGGCCCAGGGCTATGAGCAGTTCTTC; j_gene: TRBJ2-1; v_gene: TRBV23-1; abundance: -; d_gene: TRBD1
CDR3aa: CASSPRERDSYNEQFF; CDR3nt: TGCGCCAGCAGCCCCCGTGAGCGGGACTCCTACAATGAGCAGTTCTTC; j_gene: TRBJ2-1; v_gene: TRBV5-1; abundance: -; d_gene: TRBD2
CDR3aa: CASSLGAGTNTGELFF; CDR3nt: TGCGCCAGCAGCTTGGGGGCAGGGACGAACACCGGGGAGCTGTTTTTT; j_gene: TRBJ2-2; v_gene: TRBV5-1; abundance: -; d_gene: -
CDR3aa: CASSQEGLRGLSGELFF; CDR3nt: TGTGCCAGCAGCCAAGAAGGGCTGAGAGGTCTGTCCGGGGAGCTGTTTTTT; j_gene: TRBJ2-2; v_gene: TRBV4-2; abundance: -; d_gene: -
CDR3aa: CASSPARTGGVSGELFF; CDR3nt: TGTGCCAGCTCACCGGCGAGGACAGGGGGCGTCAGCGGGGAGCTGTTTTTT; j_gene: TRBJ2-2; v_gene: TRBV18; abundance: many; d_gene: TRBD1
CDR3aa: CASSVEATSTDTQYF; CDR3nt: TGTGCCAGCAGCGTAGAAGCAACCAGCACAGATACGCAGTATTTT; j_gene: TRBJ2-3; v_gene: TRBV9; abundance: -; d_gene: -
CDR3aa: CASSVAGTSTDTQYF; CDR3nt: TGTGCCAGCAGCGTAGCGGGAACATCCACAGATACGCAGTATTTT; j_gene: TRBJ2-3; v_gene: TRBV5-4; abundance: once; d_gene: TRBD2
CDR3aa: CASSSSVGTSNKFF; CDR3nt: TGTGCCAGCAGCTCGAGTGTGGGGACCTCTAATAAGTTCTTC; j_gene: TRBJ2-1; v_gene: TRBV7-9; abundance: once; d_gene: -
CDR3aa: CASSPLPLADLYNEQFF; CDR3nt: TGTGCCAGCAGCCCCCTCCCGCTAGCGGACCTTTACAATGAGCAGTTCTTC; j_gene: TRBJ2-1; v_gene: TRBV9; abundance: -; d_gene: TRBD2
CDR3aa: CASSLIAGMAYNEQFF; CDR3nt: TGTGCCAGCAGCCTGATAGCGGGAATGGCCTACAATGAGCAGTTCTTC; j_gene: TRBJ2-1; v_gene: TRBV7-2; abundance: -; d_gene: TRBD2
CDR3aa: CASSQGFIRGYTF; CDR3nt: TGTGCCAGCAGTCAGGGGTTCATAAGGGGCTACACCTTC; j_gene: TRBJ1-2; v_gene: TRBV28; abundance: -; d_gene: -
CDR3aa: CASSPGRDYFHEQFF; CDR3nt: TGTGCCAGCAGCCCGGGGCGGGACTATTTCCATGAGCAGTTCTTC; j_gene: TRBJ2-1; v_gene: TRBV7-3; abundance: -; d_gene: TRBD2
CDR3aa: CASSIGGLGTQETQYF; CDR3nt: TGTGCCAGTAGTATAGGGGGTTTGGGAACGCAAGAGACCCAGTACTTC; j_gene: TRBJ2-5; v_gene: TRBV19; abundance: -; d_gene: -
CDR3aa: CARARPGPPVAQYF; CDR3nt: TGTGCCCGAGCCCGTCCCGGGCCCCCGGTGGCCCAGTACTTC; j_gene: TRBJ2-5; v_gene: TRBV27; abundance: once; d_gene: -
CDR3aa: CATSRGRWKNQPQHF; CDR3nt: TGTGCCACCAGCAGAGGCAGGTGGAAGAATCAGCCCCAGCATTTT; j_gene: TRBJ1-5; v_gene: TRBV15; abundance: -; d_gene: -
CDR3aa: CASSVGRGAYEQYF; CDR3nt: TGTGCCAGCAGTGTGGGACGGGGAGCCTACGAGCAGTACTTC; j_gene: TRBJ2-7; v_gene: TRBV6-5; abundance: -; d_gene: -
CDR3aa: CASSSGTSGTTGELFF; CDR3nt: TGTGCCAGCAGCTCTGGGACTAGCGGGACCACCGGGGAGCTGTTTTTT; j_gene: TRBJ2-2; v_gene: TRBV7-6; abundance: -; d_gene: TRBD2
CDR3aa: CASCRGTNEKLFF; CDR3nt: TGTGCCAGCTGCAGGGGCACAAATGAAAAACTGTTTTTT; j_gene: TRBJ1-4; v_gene: TRBV18; abundance: many; d_gene: -
CDR3aa: CASSSYQGTDQPQHF; CDR3nt: TGTGCCAGCAGTTCCTATCAGGGGACTGATCAGCCCCAGCATTTT; j_gene: TRBJ1-5; v_gene: TRBV28; abundance: -; d_gene: -
CDR3aa: CASSPGSGTEAFF; CDR3nt: TGTGCCAGTAGCCCGGGGTCGGGAACTGAAGCTTTCTTT; j_gene: TRBJ1-1; v_gene: TRBV19; abundance: -; d_gene: -
CDR3aa: CASSPRGTGATDTQYF; CDR3nt: TGTGCCAGCAGCCCCAGGGGGACAGGGGCAACAGATACGCAGTATTTT; j_gene: TRBJ2-3; v_gene: TRBV7-2; abundance: -; d_gene: TRBD1
CDR3aa: CASSPQGNNYEQYF; CDR3nt: TGTGCCAGCAGCCCTCAGGGGAATAACTACGAGCAGTACTTC; j_gene: TRBJ2-7; v_gene: TRBV7-9; abundance: -; d_gene: -
CDR3aa: CATFGHLRPGELFF; CDR3nt: TGTGCCACCTTTGGACACCTCCGTCCCGGGGAGCTGTTTTTT; j_gene: TRBJ2-2; v_gene: TRBV28; abundance: -; d_gene: -
CDR3aa: CASSWPITGNSYEQYF; CDR3nt: TGTGCCAGCAGCTGGCCAATAACAGGAAATTCCTACGAGCAGTACTTC; j_gene: TRBJ2-7; v_gene: TRBV7-2; abundance: -; d_gene: -
CDR3aa: CASSPRLPRRNTEAFF; CDR3nt: TGTGCCAGCAGCCCCCGATTGCCTAGGCGAAACACTGAAGCTTTCTTT; j_gene: TRBJ1-1; v_gene: TRBV14; abundance: -; d_gene: -
CDR3aa: CASSYSRWATEAFF; CDR3nt: TGTGCCAGCAGTTACTCGCGATGGGCGACTGAAGCTTTCTTT; j_gene: TRBJ1-1; v_gene: TRBV6-5; abundance: -; d_gene: -
CDR3aa: CASSFKRDPYNEQFF; CDR3nt: TGTGCCAGCAGTTTTAAAAGGGATCCCTACAATGAGCAGTTCTTC; j_gene: TRBJ2-1; v_gene: TRBV27; abundance: -; d_gene: -
CDR3aa: CASSPGQGQETQYF; CDR3nt: TGCGCCAGCAGCCCCGGACAGGGGCAAGAGACCCAGTACTTC; j_gene: TRBJ2-5; v_gene: TRBV5-1; abundance: -; d_gene: TRBD1
CDR3aa: CASSTNRGGWIGAYGYTF; CDR3nt: TGTGCCAGCAGCACCAACAGGGGTGGGTGGATCGGCGCCTATGGCTACACCTTC; j_gene: TRBJ1-2; v_gene: TRBV7-2; abundance: -; d_gene: TRBD1
CDR3aa: CATSSGASGNEQYF; CDR3nt: TGTGCCACCAGTTCAGGAGCTAGCGGGAACGAGCAGTACTTC; j_gene: TRBJ2-7; v_gene: TRBV15; abundance: -; d_gene: TRBD2
CDR3aa: CASRSWTSVSQETQYF; CDR3nt: TGTGCCAGCAGGAGCTGGACTAGCGTTTCCCAAGAGACCCAGTACTTC; j_gene: TRBJ2-5; v_gene: TRBV2; abundance: few; d_gene: TRBD2
CDR3aa: CASSRAGQGLYEQYF; CDR3nt: TGTGCCAGCAGCCGAGCGGGACAGGGCCTCTACGAGCAGTACTTC; j_gene: TRBJ2-7; v_gene: TRBV28; abundance: few; d_gene: TRBD1
CDR3aa: CASSIPLAGSQFF; CDR3nt: TGTGCCAGCAGTATACCTCTAGCGGGGTCTCAGTTCTTC; j_gene: TRBJ2-1; v_gene: TRBV6-1; abundance: -; d_gene: TRBD2
CDR3aa: CASSPHLPPGTGELFF; CDR3nt: TGTGCCAGCAGCCCACATCTTCCCCCAGGGACCGGGGAGCTGTTTTTT; j_gene: TRBJ2-2; v_gene: TRBV7-8; abundance: once; d_gene: -
CDR3aa: CASSLASGAYEQYF; CDR3nt: TGTGCCAGCAGCTTAGCTAGCGGGGCGTACGAGCAGTACTTC; j_gene: TRBJ2-7; v_gene: TRBV7-2; abundance: -; d_gene: TRBD2
CDR3aa: CASSQVEYGYTF; CDR3nt: TGCGCCAGCAGCCAAGTGGAGTATGGCTACACCTTC; j_gene: TRBJ1-2; v_gene: TRBV4-1; abundance: -; d_gene: -
CDR3aa: CASSPLGGQRETQYF; CDR3nt: TGTGCCAGCAGTCCCCTGGGGGGGCAACGAGAGACCCAGTACTTC; j_gene: TRBJ2-5; v_gene: TRBV28; abundance: once; d_gene: -